The present entry profiles one T cell receptor (beta chain) with its context. These data come from a study of breast tumors, draining lymph nodes, adjacent tissues. TCRdb redid the calling of the multiplex PCR reads with MiXCR, one entry per CDR3 protein. The sample includes about 230,000 distinct CDR3 sequences, roughly 30% of them seen just once. V lost 5 bases to trimming and J lost 4 bases; unmatched junction nucleotides: 6. This CDR3 spans 14 amino acids. Looked up from germline, CDR1 is SQVTM and CDR2 is ANQGSEA. The lymph nodes were axillary draining lymph nodes from breast cancer patients. The chain uses TRBV29-1 and TRBJ2-1, with 9 bases aligning to TRBD1. Sequencing used axillary lymph node tissue. The source of this sequence is a female donor with breast cancer. Some clones in this sample may be carry-over from other donors' samples. The CDR3 region has the DNA TGCAGCGTTCTACCGGGACAGGGATACAATGAGCAGTTCTTC. This gives the protein CSVLPGQGYNEQFF.